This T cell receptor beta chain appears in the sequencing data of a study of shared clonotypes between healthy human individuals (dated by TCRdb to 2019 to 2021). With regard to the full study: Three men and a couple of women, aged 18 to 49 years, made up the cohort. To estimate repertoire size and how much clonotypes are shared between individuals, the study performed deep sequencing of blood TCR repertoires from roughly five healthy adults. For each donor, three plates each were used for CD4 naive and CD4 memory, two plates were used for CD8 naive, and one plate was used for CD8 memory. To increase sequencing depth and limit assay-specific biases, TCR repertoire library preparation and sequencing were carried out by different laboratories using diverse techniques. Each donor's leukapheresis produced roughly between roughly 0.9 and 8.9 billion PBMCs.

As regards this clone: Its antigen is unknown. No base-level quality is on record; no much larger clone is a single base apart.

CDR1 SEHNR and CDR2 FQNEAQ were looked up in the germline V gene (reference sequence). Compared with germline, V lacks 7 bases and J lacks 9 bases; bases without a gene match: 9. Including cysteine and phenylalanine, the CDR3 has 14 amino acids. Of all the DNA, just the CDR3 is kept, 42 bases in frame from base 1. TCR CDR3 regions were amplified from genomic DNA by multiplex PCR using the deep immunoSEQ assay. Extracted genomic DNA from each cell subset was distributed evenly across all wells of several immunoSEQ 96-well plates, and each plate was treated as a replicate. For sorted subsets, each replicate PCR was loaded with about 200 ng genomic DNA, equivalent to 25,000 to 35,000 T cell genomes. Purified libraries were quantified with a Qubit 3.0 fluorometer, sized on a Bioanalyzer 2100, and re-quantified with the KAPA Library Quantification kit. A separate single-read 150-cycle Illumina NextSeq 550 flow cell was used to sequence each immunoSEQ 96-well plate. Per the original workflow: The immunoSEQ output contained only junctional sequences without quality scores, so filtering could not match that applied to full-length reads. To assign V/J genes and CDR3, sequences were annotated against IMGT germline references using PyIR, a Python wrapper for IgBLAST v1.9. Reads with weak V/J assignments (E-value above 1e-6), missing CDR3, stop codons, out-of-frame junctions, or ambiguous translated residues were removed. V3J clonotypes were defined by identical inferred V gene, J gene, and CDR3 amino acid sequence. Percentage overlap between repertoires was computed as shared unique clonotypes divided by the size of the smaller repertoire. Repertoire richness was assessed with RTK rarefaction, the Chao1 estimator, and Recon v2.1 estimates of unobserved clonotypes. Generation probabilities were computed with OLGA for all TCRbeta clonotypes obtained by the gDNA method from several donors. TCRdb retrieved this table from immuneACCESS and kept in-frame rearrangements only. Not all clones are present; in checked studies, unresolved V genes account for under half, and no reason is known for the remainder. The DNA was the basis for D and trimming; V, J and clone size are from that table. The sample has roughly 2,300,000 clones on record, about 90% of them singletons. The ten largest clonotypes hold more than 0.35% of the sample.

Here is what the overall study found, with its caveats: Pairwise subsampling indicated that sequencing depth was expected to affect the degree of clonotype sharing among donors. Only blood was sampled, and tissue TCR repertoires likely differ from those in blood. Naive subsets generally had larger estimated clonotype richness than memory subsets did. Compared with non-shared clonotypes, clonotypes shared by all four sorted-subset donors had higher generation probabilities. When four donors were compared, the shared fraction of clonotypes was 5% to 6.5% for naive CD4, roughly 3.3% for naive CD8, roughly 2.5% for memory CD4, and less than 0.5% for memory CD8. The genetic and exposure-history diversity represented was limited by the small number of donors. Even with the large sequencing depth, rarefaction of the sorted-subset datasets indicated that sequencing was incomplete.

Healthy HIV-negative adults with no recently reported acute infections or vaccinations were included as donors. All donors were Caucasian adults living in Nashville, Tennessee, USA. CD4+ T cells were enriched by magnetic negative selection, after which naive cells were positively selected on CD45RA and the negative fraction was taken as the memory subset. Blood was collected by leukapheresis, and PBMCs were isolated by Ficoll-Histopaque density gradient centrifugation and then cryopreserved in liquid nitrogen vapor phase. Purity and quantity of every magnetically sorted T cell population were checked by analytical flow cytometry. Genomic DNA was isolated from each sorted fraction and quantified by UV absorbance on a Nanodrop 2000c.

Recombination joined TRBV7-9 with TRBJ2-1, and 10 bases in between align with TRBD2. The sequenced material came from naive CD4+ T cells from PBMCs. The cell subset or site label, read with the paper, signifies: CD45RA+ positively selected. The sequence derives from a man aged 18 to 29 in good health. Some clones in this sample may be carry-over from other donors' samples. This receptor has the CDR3 CASNTPGLATEQFF. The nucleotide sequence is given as TGTGCCAGCAATACCCCGGGACTAGCGACTGAGCAGTTCTTC.